Following are 6 T cell receptor beta chains from one sample sequenced in a study of identical twins. TCRdb redid the calling of the 5' RACE reads with MiXCR, one entry per CDR3 protein. The table has under 900,000 distinct CDR3 sequences, approximately 18% seen once. These data were also filed under a second study, of T cells expressing NK-cell markers.

The source material was PBMCs. These receptor sequences come from a woman between 18 and 30 years old in good health.

The V gene is TRBV5-4, the J gene TRBJ2-7, with D possibly called TRBD1 or TRBD2 (5 bases each). Deletions cut 4 bases from V and 5 bases from J, with 19 bases between. Germline V lookup: CDR1 SGHNT, CDR2 YYREEE (reference sequence). This CDR3 is 15 amino acids long. The DNA for the CDR3 is TGTGCCAGCAGCCGAGACAGAGCCCGGGGCGACGAGCAGTACTTC. This codes for CASSRDRARGDEQYF.

This chain uses TRBV4-2 with TRBJ2-2; 7 bases agree with TRBD2. Per the germline V gene, CDR1 is LGHNA and CDR2 is YNFKEQ. This CDR3 has 15 residues. V lost 0 bases and J lost 5; bases outside the gene matches: 3. CDR3 amino acids: CASSQEGGITGELFF. In nucleotides, the CDR3 is TGTGCCAGCAGCCAAGAGGGGGGGATTACCGGGGAGCTGTTTTTT.

This clonotype has only a few counts. V and J are TRBV20-1 and TRBJ1-2; the D gene is possibly TRBD1 (6 bases). Per the germline V gene, CDR1 is DFQATT and CDR2 is SNEGSKA (reference sequence). The CDR3 contains 12 residues. Deletions cut 6 bases from V and 6 bases from J, with 14 bases between. The chain's CDR3 is CSAAQGTDGYTF. CDR3 nucleotides: TGCAGTGCCGCCCAGGGGACTGATGGCTACACCTTC.

The CDR3 sequence: CASRREEKLFF. Here the CDR3 DNA reads TGTGCCAGCAGGAGAGAGGAAAAACTGTTTTTT. The chain carries TRBV12-3 or TRBV12-4 and TRBJ1-4; D not resolved. V shed 6 bases and J shed 8 bases, with 7 bases lying between them. The CDR3 contains 11 residues.

The V and J genes are TRBV7-3 and TRBJ2-5, with D possibly TRBD1 on 7 matching bases. The CDR3 consists of 14 residues. V shed 3 bases and J shed 2 bases, with 10 bases lying between them. CDR1 is SGHTA, CDR2 FQGTGA, per germline. The CDR3 sequence is CASSFQGGQETQYF. The CDR3 nucleotides read TGTGCCAGCAGCTTCCAGGGGGGACAAGAGACCCAGTACTTC.

This clonotype was observed at least ten times. The chain uses TRBV6-5 and TRBJ2-1; D unclear. V was pared by 0 bases and J by 7 bases, with 7 bases between. Germline CDR1 reads MNHEY; CDR2 reads SVGAGI. The CDR3 consists of 13 residues. In DNA form, the CDR3 reads TGTGCCAGCAGTTACTCGAGCCGGAATGAGCAGTTCTTC. This gives the protein CASSYSSRNEQFF.